The clone carrying this TCR beta chain was counted a few times. The data were obtained in a study of blood T cell repertoires in COVID-19. Study-wide context: PBMCs, B-cell-depleted T cells, or T cells provided the cDNA or gDNA that made up the material.

The authors' processing: For nucleated cells, counts were estimated from reference gene primer amplification. Assay: immunoSEQ multiplex PCR; the TCRdb copy retains only in-frame clones and omits some. D and trimming come from the DNA, and the V and J calls and clone size come from that table. In the table there are fewer than 350,000 clones, about 86% of which are singletons. This receptor was identified in a woman aged 55-75 years with active or convalescent COVID-19. Sequencing used peripheral blood.

The CDR3 DNA sequence: TGCAGTGCCACACAAGAACCCATTCAGTACTTC. This translates into CSATQEPIQYF. The chain recombines TRBV20-1 with TRBJ2-4; no definite D call. CDR1 is DFQATT and CDR2 is SNEGSKA in the germline V gene (reference sequence). Trimming took off 6 bases at V and 9 bases at J, with 12 bases between the two ends. The CDR3 runs 11 residues.